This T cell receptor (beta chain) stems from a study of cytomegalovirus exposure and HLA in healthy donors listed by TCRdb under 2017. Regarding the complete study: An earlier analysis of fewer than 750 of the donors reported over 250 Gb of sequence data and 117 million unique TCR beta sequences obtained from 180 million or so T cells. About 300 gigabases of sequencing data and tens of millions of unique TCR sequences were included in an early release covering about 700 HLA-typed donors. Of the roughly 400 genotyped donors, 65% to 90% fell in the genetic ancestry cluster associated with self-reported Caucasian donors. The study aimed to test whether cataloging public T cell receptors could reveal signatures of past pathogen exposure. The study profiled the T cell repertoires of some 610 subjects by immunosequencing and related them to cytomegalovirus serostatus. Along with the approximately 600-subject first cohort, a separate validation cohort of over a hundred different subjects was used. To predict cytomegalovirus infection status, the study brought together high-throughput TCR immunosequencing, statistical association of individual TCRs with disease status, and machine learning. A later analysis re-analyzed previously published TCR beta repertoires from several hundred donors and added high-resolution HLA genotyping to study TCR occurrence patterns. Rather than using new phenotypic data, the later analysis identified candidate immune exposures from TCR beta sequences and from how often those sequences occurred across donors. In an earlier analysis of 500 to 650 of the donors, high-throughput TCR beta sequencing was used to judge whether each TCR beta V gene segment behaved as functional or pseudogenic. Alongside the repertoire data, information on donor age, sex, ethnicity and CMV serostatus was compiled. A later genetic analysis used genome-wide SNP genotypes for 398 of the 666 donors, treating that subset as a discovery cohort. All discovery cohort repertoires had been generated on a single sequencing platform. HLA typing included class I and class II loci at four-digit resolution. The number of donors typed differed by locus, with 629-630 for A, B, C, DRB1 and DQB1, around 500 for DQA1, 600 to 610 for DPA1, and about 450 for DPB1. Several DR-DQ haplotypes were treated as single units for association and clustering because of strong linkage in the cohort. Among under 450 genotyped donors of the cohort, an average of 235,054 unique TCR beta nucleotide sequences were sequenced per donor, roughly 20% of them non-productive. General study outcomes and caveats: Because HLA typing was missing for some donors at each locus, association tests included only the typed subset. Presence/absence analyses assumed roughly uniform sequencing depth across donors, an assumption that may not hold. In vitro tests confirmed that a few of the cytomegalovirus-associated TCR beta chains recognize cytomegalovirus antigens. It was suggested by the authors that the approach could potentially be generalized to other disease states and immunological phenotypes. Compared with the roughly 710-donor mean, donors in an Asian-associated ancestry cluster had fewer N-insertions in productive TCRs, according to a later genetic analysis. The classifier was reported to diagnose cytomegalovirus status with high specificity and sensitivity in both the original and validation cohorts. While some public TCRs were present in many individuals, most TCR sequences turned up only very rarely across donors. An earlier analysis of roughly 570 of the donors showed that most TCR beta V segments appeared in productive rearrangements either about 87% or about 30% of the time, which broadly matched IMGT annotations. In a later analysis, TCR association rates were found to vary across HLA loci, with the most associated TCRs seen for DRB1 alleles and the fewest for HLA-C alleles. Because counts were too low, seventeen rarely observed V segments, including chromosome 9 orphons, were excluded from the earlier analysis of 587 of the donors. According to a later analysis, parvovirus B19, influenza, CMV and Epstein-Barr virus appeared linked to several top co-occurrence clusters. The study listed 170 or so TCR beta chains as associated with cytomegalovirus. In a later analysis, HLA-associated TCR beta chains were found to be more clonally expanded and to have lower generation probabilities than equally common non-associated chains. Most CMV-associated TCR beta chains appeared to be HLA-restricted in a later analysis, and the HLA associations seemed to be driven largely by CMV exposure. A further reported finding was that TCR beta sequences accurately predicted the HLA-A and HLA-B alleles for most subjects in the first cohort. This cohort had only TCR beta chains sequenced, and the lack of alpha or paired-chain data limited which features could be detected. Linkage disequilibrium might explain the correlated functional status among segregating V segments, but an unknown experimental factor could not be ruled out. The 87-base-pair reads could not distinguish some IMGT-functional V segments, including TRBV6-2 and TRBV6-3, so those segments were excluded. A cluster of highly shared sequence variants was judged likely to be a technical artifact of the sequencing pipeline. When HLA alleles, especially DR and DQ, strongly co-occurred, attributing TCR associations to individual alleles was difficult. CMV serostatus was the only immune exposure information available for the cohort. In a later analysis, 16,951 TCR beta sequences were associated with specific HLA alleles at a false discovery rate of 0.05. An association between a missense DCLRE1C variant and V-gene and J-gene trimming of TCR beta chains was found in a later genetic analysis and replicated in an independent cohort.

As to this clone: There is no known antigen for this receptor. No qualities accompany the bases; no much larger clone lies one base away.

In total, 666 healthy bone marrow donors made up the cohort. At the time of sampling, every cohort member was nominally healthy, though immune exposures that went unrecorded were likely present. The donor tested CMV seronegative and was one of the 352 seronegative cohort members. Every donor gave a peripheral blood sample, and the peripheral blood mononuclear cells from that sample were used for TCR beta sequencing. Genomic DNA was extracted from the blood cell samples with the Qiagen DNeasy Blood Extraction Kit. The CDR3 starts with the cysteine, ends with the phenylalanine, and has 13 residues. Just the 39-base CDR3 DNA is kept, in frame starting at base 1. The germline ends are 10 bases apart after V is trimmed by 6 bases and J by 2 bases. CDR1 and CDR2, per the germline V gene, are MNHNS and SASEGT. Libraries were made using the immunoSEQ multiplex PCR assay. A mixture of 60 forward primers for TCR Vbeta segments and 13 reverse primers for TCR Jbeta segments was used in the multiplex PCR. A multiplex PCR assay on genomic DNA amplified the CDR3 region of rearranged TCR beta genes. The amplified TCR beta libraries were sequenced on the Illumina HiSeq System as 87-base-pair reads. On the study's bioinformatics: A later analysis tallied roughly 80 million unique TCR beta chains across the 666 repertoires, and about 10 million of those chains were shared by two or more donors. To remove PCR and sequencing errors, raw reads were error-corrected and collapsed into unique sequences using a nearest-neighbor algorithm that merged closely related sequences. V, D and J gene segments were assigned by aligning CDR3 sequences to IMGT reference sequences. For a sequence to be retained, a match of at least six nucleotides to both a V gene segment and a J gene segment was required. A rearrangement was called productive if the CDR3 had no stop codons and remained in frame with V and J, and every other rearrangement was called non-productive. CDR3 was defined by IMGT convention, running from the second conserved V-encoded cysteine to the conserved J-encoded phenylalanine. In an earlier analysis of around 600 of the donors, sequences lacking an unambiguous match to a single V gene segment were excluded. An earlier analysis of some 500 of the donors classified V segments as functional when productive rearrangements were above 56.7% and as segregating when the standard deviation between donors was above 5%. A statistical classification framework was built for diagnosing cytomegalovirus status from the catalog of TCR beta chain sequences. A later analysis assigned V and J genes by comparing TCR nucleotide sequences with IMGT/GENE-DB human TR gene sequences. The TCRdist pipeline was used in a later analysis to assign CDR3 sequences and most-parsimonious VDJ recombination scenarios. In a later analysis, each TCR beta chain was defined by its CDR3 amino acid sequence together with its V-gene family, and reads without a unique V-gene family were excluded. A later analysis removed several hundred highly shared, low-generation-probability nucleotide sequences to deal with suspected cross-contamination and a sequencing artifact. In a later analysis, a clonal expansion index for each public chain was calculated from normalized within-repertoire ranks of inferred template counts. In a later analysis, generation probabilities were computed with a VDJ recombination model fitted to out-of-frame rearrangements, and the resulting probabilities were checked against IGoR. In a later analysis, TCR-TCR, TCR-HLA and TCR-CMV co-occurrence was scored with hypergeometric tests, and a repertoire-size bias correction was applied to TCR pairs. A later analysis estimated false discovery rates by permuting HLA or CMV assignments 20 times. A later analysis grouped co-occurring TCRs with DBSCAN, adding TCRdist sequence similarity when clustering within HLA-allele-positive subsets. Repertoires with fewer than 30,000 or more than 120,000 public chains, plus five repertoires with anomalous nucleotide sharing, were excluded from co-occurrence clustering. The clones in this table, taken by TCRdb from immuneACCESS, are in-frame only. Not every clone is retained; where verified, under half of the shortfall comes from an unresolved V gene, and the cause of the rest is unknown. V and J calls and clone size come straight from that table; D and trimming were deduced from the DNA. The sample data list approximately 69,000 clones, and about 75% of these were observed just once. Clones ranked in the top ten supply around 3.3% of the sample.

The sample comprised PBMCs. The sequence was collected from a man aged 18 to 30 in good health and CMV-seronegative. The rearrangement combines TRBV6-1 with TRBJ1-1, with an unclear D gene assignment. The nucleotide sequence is TGTGCCAGCAGGGTGGGCCACAACACTGAAGCTTTCTTT. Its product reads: CASRVGHNTEAFF.